This passage covers 17 T cell receptor beta chains from one sample sequenced in a study of Graves' ophthalmopathy and Graves' hyperthyroidism. Amplification of the TCR beta CDR3 regions used RNA transcripts (as template). RT-PCR was first run with HTBI primers, then multiplex PCR in a second round. TCRdb reprocessed the multiplex PCR reads with MiXCR, giving one entry per CDR3 protein. Counted here are some 400,000 distinct CDR3 sequences, about 18% occurring once; the ten biggest clones make up 1.6%. The specimen was peripheral blood. These receptors were collected from a woman aged 18-35 years with Graves' ophthalmopathy.

This clonotype was counted between two and nine times. V usage is TRBV5-4 and J usage is TRBJ1-1; D uncertain. Germline lookup yields CDR1 SGHNT and CDR2 YYREEE (reference sequence). This CDR3 region has 15 residues. Trimming removed 0 bases from V and 3 bases from J, with 12 bases in between. The CDR3: CASSLELYTYTEAFF. DNA of the CDR3: TGTGCCAGCAGCTTGGAGTTGTACACCTACACTGAAGCTTTCTTT. The full variable domain, with the rest looked up from reference TRBV5-4 and TRBJ1-1, is ETGVTQSPTHLIKTRGQQVTLRCSSQSGHNTVSWYQQALGQGPQFIFQYYREEENGRGNFPPRFSGLQFPNYSSELNVNALELDDSALYLCASSLELYTYTEAFFGQGTRLTVV.

This clonotype came up many times. The chain links TRBV5-1 to TRBJ2-7, with 7 bases aligning to TRBD2. CDR1 and CDR2 (germline): SGHRS, YFSETQ. V shed 2 bases and J 4 bases; nucleotides not matched to a gene: 6. This CDR3 is built from 14 residues. CDR3 residues: CASSFAGAGYEQYF. The CDR3 region has the DNA TGCGCCAGCAGCTTCGCGGGAGCTGGGTACGAGCAGTACTTC.

This clonotype was detected ten times or more. J is TRBJ2-1 and V is TRBV11-2; 8 nucleotides agree with TRBD2. This CDR3 comprises 15 residues. V lost 5 bases to trimming and J lost 8 bases; unmatched junction nucleotides: 11. Germline CDR1 reads SGHAT; CDR2 reads FQNNGV. In DNA form, the CDR3 reads TGTGCCAGCAGCGCCGTCCGGGAGGGGTTACATGAGCAGTTCTTC. As protein: CASSAVREGLHEQFF.

This clonotype was seen once. The rearrangement joins TRBV24-1 to TRBJ1-1; D call uncertain. Germline CDR1 is KGHDR and CDR2 is SFDVKD. The CDR3 runs 11 residues. With 3 bases removed from V and 7 bases from J, the gap between germline ends came to 5 bases. This CDR3 is CATSDAGEAFF. As DNA, the CDR3 is TGTGCCACCAGTGATGCGGGTGAAGCTTTCTTT.

This clonotype was counted ten times or more. The chain employs TRBV6-2 or TRBV6-3 and TRBJ1-2, with TRBD1 identical over 7 bases. Germline CDR1 reads MNHEY; CDR2 reads SVGEGT. The CDR3 length is 12 residues. The trim removed 5 bases at V and 7 bases at J, leaving 4 bases unmatched. Here the CDR3 DNA reads TGTGCCAGCAGTGACAGGGTCGGTGGCTACACCTTC. It encodes CASSDRVGGYTF.

At least ten counts were recorded for this clonotype. The genes are TRBV6-5 and TRBJ2-2, with D possibly TRBD1 on 6 matching bases. Per germline, CDR1 MNHEY and CDR2 SVGAGI. Trimming removed 6 bases from V and 2 bases from J, with 10 bases in between. CDR3 length equals 14 residues. DNA of the CDR3: TGTGCCAGCAGATCGGGACAAAACACCGGGGAGCTGTTTTTT. Amino acid sequence: CASRSGQNTGELFF.

In its sample, this clonotype was seen many times. This may arise from a read error, as a much more abundant clone is one base away. This chain joins TRBV11-2 and TRBJ1-1; 9 nucleotides match TRBD1. The J segment lost 2 bases and the V segment lost 4 bases, leaving 11 bases of the junction unmatched. There are 17 residues in the CDR3. The germline V gene encodes CDR1 SGHAT and CDR2 FQNNGV. In DNA, the CDR3 is TGTGCCAGCAGCTCACGTCCGACAGGGGGGTTTAACACTGAAGCTTTCTTT. Translation: CASSSRPTGGFNTEAFF.

This clonotype has more than one count but fewer than ten. The rearrangement joins TRBV4-2 to TRBJ2-5; TRBD2 agrees at 11 bases. Germline lookup yields CDR1 LGHNA and CDR2 YNFKEQ. V gave up 1 base and J gave up 5 bases; unmatched junction bases: 9. This CDR3 has 17 amino acids. CDR3 loop: CASSQVGLAGGGETQYF. The CDR3, as DNA: TGTGCCAGCAGCCAAGTCGGCCTAGCGGGAGGTGGGGAGACCCAGTACTTC.

This clonotype showed up many times. This sequence joins TRBV12-3 or TRBV12-4 and TRBJ2-5; weak D call: TRBD2 (6 bases). Trimming took off 6 bases at V and 3 bases at J, with 14 bases between the two ends. The CDR3 spans 14 residues. CDR3 sequence: CASSPPGGEETQYF. In nucleotides, the CDR3 is TGTGCCAGCAGCCCCCCAGGAGGGGAAGAGACCCAGTACTTC.

This clonotype showed up many times. The rearrangement joins TRBV9 to TRBJ2-2, with D uncertain. This CDR3 region has 12 residues. V was cut by 0 bases and J by 10 bases, with 7 bases left in between. Germline CDR1 SGDLS, CDR2 YYNGEE. DNA of the CDR3: TGTGCCAGCAGCGTAGTCCGGTTGGAGCTGTTTTTT. Translation: CASSVVRLELFF. Filled out from reference TRBV9 and TRBJ2-2, the complete variable domain reads DSGVTQTPKHLITATGQRVTLRCSPRSGDLSVYWYQQSLDQGLQFLIQYYNGEERAKGNILERFSAQQFPDLHSELNLSSLELGDSALYFCASSVVRLELFFGEGSRLTVL.

This chain uses TRBV6-1 with TRBJ1-2, with TRBD1 matching over 7 bases. Trimming took 5 bases from V and 2 from J; bases not matched to a gene: 8. CDR1 and CDR2 from the germline V gene are MNHNS and SASEGT. The CDR3 is made up of 15 amino acids. CDR3 amino acids: CASSQGGAENYGYTF. The CDR3 DNA sequence: TGTGCCAGCAGTCAGGGGGGGGCCGAGAACTATGGCTACACCTTC.

This clonotype showed up many times. The chain couples TRBV28 to TRBJ2-7; D ambiguous. Germline V CDR1 and CDR2: MDHEN, SYDVKM. V lost 7 bases and J 0 bases, leaving 10 bases between the germline ends. This CDR3 region has 13 residues. CDR3 loop: CASKSSPSYEQYF. CDR3 sequence (DNA): TGTGCCAGCAAGAGTTCCCCCTCCTACGAGCAGTACTTC.

In this sample, this clonotype turned up many times. The genes are TRBV12-3 or TRBV12-4 and TRBJ2-2; TRBD2 aligns across 7 bases. This CDR3 has 13 residues. The junction had 6 bases not matched to a gene; V was cut back by 5 bases and J by 9 bases. CDR3 sequence reads: CASSPTGGRELFF. In DNA, the CDR3 is TGTGCCAGCAGTCCGACGGGGGGAAGGGAGCTGTTTTTT.

Many counts were recorded for this clonotype. The chain couples TRBV11-2 to TRBJ1-2; D is unclear. This CDR3 is built from 16 residues. Trimming pared 1 base from V and 5 bases from J, leaving 17 bases between. CDR1 is SGHAT, CDR2 FQNNGV, per germline. CDR3 in DNA: TGTGCCAGCAGCTTAGGGGCGGGCGCCGCCCAATATGGCTACACCTTC. Protein product: CASSLGAGAAQYGYTF.

This clonotype was counted ten times or more. This chain joins TRBV7-2 and TRBJ1-5; tentative D call: TRBD1 (5 bases). V was pared by 3 bases and J by 3 bases, with 12 bases between. Germline V CDR1 and CDR2: SGHTA, FQGNSA. This CDR3 has 15 residues. The CDR3 is CASSFWVGDNQPQHF. CDR3 nucleotides: TGTGCCAGCAGCTTCTGGGTAGGGGACAATCAGCCCCAGCATTTT. Combining the CDR3 with reference TRBV7-2 and TRBJ1-5 gives the whole variable domain GAGVSQSPSNKVTEKGKDVELRCDPISGHTALYWYRQSLGQGLEFLIYFQGNSAPDKSGLPSDRFSAERTGGSVSTLTIQRTQQEDSAVYLCASSFWVGDNQPQHFGDGTRLSIL.

The chain links TRBV28 to TRBJ1-2; no definite D call. Germline loops: CDR1 MDHEN, CDR2 SYDVKM. Trimming stripped 3 bases from V and 2 bases from J, with 13 bases between. This CDR3 spans 15 amino acids. CDR3 nucleotide sequence: TGTGCCAGCAGTTTTAGGGCAGGCGGGAACTATGGCTACACCTTC. Its protein product is CASSFRAGGNYGYTF.

In this sample, this clonotype turned up many times. V usage is TRBV6-2 or TRBV6-3 and J usage is TRBJ1-5; 11 nucleotides line up with TRBD1. Germline CDR1 reads MNHEY; CDR2 reads SVGEGT. V trimming: 0 bases; J trimming: 7 bases; junction bases outside the gene matches: 8. The length of the CDR3 is 17 residues. The CDR3 DNA sequence: TGTGCCAGCAGTTACTCGTTAATCGGGGACAGGGGGCAGCCCCAGCATTTT. It specifies CASSYSLIGDRGQPQHF.